These T cell receptor beta chains were read from a single sample in a study of high-grade serous ovarian cancer treatment subgroups. Repertoires were generated with immunoSEQ multiplex PCR, while TCRdb's copy carries only in-frame clones and drops some. The table has over 4,500 clones, under 80% seen once. The sample was tumor tissue. Receptor source: a human donor with high-grade serous ovarian cancer. CDR3s include the opening cysteine and the closing phenylalanine or tryptophan. The order of the fields is V gene, D gene, J gene, clone size, CDR3 DNA, CDR3 protein. A D gene is named only where the DNA matches it firmly. Rows may omit the clone size; those that give it use once, few, many or a size class.

v_call: TRBV5-5; d_call: NA; j_call: TRBJ2-1; clone_size: NA; cdr3_nt: TGTGCCAGCAGCAAAGACAGCTACAATGAGCAGTTCTTC; cdr3_aa: CASSKDSYNEQFF
v_call: TRBV19; d_call: NA; j_call: TRBJ1-3; clone_size: NA; cdr3_nt: TGTGCCAGTACGGAGGGAAACACCATATATTTT; cdr3_aa: CASTEGNTIYF
v_call: TRBV11-2; d_call: NA; j_call: TRBJ1-3; clone_size: NA; cdr3_nt: TGTGCCAGCAGCTCCATTCGACAGCGGCCGGGAAACACCATATATTTT; cdr3_aa: CASSSIRQRPGNTIYF
v_call: TRBV11-2; d_call: NA; j_call: TRBJ2-7; clone_size: NA; cdr3_nt: TGTGCCAGCAGCCAGTTTGGCTCCTACGAGCAGTACTTC; cdr3_aa: CASSQFGSYEQYF
v_call: TRBV6-1; d_call: TRBD1; j_call: TRBJ2-5; clone_size: NA; cdr3_nt: TGTGCCAGCAGTGAAGGTCACAGGGGGAAGACCCAGTACTTC; cdr3_aa: CASSEGHRGKTQYF
v_call: TRBV19; d_call: NA; j_call: TRBJ1-1; clone_size: NA; cdr3_nt: TGTGCCAGTAGTATAACGAGCCTTCTGGGGACTGAAGCTTTCTTT; cdr3_aa: CASSITSLLGTEAFF
v_call: TRBV10-3; d_call: TRBD1; j_call: TRBJ2-1; clone_size: once; cdr3_nt: TGTGCCATCAGTGAGTCGCAGGGGGTCACCTACAATGAGCAGTTCTTC; cdr3_aa: CAISESQGVTYNEQFF
v_call: TRBV6-4; d_call: NA; j_call: TRBJ2-2; clone_size: NA; cdr3_nt: TGTGCCAGCAGTGACTCAGCGACCGGGGAGCTGTTTTTT; cdr3_aa: CASSDSATGELFF
v_call: TRBV14; d_call: NA; j_call: TRBJ1-1; clone_size: NA; cdr3_nt: TGTGCCAGCAGCGCCTGGGACGCTGAAGCTTTCTTT; cdr3_aa: CASSAWDAEAFF
v_call: TRBV13; d_call: TRBD1; j_call: TRBJ2-7; clone_size: NA; cdr3_nt: TGTGCCAGCAGCTTCGAGGGACAGGACTCCTACGAGCAGTACTTC; cdr3_aa: CASSFEGQDSYEQYF